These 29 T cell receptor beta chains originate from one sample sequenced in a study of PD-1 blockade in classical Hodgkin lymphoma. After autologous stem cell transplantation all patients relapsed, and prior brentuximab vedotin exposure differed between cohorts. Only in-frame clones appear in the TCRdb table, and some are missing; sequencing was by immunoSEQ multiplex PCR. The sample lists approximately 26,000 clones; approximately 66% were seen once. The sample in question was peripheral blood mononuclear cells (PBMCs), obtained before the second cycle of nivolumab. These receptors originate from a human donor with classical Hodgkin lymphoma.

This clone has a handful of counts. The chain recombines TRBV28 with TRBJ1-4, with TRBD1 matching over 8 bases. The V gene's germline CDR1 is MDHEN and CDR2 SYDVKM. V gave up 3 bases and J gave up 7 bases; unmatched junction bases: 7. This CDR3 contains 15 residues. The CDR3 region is CASSFIDRGGEKLFF. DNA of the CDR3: TGTGCCAGCAGTTTCATCGACAGGGGCGGTGAAAAACTGTTTTTT.

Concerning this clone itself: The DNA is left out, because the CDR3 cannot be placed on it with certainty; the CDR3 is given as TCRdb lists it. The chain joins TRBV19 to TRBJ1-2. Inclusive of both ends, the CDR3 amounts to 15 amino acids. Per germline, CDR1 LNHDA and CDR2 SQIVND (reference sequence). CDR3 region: CAQLSISVNEYGYTF.

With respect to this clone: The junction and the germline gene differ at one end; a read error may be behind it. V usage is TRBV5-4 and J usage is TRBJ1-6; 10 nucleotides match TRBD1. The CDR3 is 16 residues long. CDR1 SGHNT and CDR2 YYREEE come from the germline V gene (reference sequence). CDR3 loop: CASTLGTGVRNSPLHF. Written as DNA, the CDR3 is TGTGCCAGCACCTTGGGGACAGGGGTACGGAATTCACCCCTCCACTTT.

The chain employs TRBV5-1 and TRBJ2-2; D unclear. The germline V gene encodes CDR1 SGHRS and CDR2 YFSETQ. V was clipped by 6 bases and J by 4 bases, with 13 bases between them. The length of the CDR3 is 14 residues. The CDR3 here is CASTGLASTGELFF. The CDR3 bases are TGCGCCAGCACGGGCTTGGCCAGCACCGGGGAGCTGTTTTTT.

The CDR3 protein is CASSHPKTVDRAAYEQYF. The CDR3 DNA reads TGCGCCAGCAGCCATCCAAAAACCGTCGACAGGGCCGCCTACGAGCAGTACTTC. The chain combines TRBV4-3 with TRBJ2-7; 7 bases match TRBD1. With 3 bases clipped from V and 2 bases from J, the junction kept 16 bases outside the gene matches. Germline V CDR1 and CDR2: LGHNA, YSLEER. This CDR3 has 18 residues.

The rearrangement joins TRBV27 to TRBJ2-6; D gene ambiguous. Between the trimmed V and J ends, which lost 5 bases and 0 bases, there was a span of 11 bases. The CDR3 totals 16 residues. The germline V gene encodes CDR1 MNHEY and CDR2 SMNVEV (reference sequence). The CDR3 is CASSPSTFSGANVLTF. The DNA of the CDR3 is TGTGCCAGCAGTCCGTCTACATTCTCTGGGGCCAACGTCCTGACTTTC.

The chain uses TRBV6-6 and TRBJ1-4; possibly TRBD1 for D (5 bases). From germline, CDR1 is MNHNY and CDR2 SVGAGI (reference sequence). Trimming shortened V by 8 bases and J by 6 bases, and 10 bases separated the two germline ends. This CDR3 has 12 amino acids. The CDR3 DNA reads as TGTGCCAGCGGCTGGGGGGATGAAAAACTGTTTTTT. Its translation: CASGWGDEKLFF.

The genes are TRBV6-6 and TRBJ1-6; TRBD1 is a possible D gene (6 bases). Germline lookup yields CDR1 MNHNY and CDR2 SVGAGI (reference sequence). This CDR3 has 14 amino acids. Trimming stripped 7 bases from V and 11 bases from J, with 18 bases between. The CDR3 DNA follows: TGTGCCAGCACCGAGGGGGGGACCGTGGCACCCCTCCACTTT. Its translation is CASTEGGTVAPLHF.

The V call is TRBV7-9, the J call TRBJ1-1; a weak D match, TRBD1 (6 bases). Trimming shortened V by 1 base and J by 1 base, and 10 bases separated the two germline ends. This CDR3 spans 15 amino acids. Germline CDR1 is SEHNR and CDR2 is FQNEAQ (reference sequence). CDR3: CASSLEGGGNTEAFF. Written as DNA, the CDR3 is TGTGCCAGCAGCTTAGAGGGGGGAGGGAACACTGAAGCTTTCTTT.

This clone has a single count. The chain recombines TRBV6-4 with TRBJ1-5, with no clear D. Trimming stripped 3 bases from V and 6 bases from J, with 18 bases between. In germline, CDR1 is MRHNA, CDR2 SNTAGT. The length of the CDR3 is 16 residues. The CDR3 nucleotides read TGTGCCAGCAGTGAAATGAGTTCCGGGGTTGGTCAGCCCCAGCATTTT. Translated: CASSEMSSGVGQPQHF.

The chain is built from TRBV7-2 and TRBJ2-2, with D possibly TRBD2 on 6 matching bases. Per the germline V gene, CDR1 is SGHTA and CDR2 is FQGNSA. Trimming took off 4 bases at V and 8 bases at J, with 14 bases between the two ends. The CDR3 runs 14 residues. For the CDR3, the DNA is TGTGCCAGCAGCTCCTCGGGGGTAGGGGGGGAGCTGTTTTTT. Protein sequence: CASSSSGVGGELFF.

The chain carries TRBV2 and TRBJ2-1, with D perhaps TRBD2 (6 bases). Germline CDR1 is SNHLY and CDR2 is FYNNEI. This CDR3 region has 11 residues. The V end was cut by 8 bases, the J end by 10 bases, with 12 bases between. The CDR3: CASGPGGEQFF. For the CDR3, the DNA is TGTGCCAGCGGCCCCGGGGGAGAGCAGTTCTTC.

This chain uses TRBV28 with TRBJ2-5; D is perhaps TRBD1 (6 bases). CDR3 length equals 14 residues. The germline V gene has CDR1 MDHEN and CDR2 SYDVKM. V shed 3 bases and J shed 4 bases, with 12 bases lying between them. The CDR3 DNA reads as TGTGCCAGCAGTTTGGCAGGGGTCTCAGAGACCCAGTACTTC. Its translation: CASSLAGVSETQYF.

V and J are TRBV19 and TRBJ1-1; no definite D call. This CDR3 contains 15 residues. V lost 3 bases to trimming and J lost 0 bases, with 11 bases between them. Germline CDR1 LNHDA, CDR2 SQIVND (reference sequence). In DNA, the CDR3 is TGTGCCAGTAGTATCGTCGGGGTCATGAACACTGAAGCTTTCTTT. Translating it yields CASSIVGVMNTEAFF.

CDR3 coding DNA: TGTGCCAGCAGCTTAGCCTGGGACGGCGAGTGGGAGCAGTACTTC. It encodes CASSLAWDGEWEQYF. The chain employs TRBV7-2 and TRBJ2-7, with D possibly being TRBD1 or TRBD2 (5 bases each). The germline CDR1 and CDR2 sequences are SGHTA and FQGNSA. V was trimmed by 0 bases and J by 7 bases, leaving 16 bases between them. The CDR3 has 15 residues.

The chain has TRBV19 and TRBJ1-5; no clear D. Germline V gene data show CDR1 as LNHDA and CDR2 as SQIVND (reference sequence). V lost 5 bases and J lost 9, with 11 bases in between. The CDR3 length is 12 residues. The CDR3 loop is CASSSLDGPQHF. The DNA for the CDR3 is TGTGCCAGTAGTTCCTTGGACGGGCCCCAGCATTTT.

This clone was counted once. CDR3 residues: CASSFTLAGGRNEQFF. For the CDR3, the DNA is TGTGCCAGCAGCTTCACACTAGCGGGGGGTAGAAATGAGCAGTTCTTC. The chain is built from TRBV7-9 and TRBJ2-1; 12 bases are shared with TRBD2. Germline loops: CDR1 SEHNR, CDR2 FQNEAQ (reference sequence). This CDR3 is built from 16 residues. V dropped 3 bases and J dropped 7; count of bases not matched to a gene: 7.

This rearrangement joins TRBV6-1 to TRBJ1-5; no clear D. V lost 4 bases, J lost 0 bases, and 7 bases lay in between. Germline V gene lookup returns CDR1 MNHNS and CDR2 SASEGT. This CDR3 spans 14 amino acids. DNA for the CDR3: TGTGCCAGCAGTGGAATTGGTAGCAATCAGCCCCAGCATTTT. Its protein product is CASSGIGSNQPQHF.

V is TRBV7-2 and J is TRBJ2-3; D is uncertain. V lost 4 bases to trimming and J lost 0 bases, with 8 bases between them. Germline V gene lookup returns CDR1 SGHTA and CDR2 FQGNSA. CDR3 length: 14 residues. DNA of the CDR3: TGTGCCAGCAGCTCCCCGGTCAGCACAGATACGCAGTATTTT. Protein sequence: CASSSPVSTDTQYF.

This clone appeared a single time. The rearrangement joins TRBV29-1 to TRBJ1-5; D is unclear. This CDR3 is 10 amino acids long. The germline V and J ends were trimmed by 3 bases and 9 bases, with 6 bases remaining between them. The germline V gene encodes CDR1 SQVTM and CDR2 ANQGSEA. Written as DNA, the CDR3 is TGCAGCGTTGACGAGGGGCCCCAGCATTTT. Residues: CSVDEGPQHF.

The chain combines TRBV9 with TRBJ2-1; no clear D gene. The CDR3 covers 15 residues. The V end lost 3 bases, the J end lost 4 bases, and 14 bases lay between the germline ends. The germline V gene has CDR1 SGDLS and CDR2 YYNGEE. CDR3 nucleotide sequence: TGTGCCAGCAGCGCGGCAGGATCCACATACAATGAGCAGTTCTTC. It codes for CASSAAGSTYNEQFF.

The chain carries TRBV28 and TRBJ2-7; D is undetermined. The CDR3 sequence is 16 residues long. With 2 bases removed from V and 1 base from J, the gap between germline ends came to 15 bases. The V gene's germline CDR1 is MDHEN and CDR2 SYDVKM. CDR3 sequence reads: CASSLVQSLISYEQYF. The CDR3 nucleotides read TGTGCCAGCAGTTTAGTACAGTCCCTAATTTCCTACGAGCAGTACTTC.

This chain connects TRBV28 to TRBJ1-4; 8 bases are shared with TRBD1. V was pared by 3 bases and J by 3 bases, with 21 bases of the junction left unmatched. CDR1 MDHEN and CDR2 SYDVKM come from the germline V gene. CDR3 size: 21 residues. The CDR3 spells CASSFIFGGGQGRWANEKLFF. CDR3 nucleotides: TGTGCCAGCAGTTTCATCTTCGGGGGTGGACAGGGACGTTGGGCTAATGAAAAACTGTTTTTT.

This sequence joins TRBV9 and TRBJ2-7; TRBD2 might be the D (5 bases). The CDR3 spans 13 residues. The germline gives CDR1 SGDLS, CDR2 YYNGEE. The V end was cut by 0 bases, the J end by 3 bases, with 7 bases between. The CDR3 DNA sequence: TGTGCCAGCAGCGTAGTGAGCGGCTACGAGCAGTACTTC. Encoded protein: CASSVVSGYEQYF.

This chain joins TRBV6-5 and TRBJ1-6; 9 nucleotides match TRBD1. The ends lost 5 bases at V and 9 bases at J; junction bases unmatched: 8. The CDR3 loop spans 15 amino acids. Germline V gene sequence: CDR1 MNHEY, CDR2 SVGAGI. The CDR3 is CASSLQGAISSPLHF. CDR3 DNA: TGTGCCAGCAGTCTACAGGGGGCGATCAGTTCACCCCTCCACTTT.

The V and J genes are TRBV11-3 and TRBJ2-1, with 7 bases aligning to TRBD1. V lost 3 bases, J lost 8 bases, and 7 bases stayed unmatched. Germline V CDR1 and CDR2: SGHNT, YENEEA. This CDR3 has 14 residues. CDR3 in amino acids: CASSLKGGPDEQFF. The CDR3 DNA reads TGTGCCAGCAGCTTGAAAGGGGGCCCCGATGAGCAGTTCTTC.

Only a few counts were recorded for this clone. The DNA of the CDR3 is TGTGCCAGCAGCCTATACAATGAGCAGTTCTTC. It specifies CASSLYNEQFF. The chain couples TRBV28 to TRBJ2-1; D not resolved. The germline V gene encodes CDR1 MDHEN and CDR2 SYDVKM. The CDR3 runs to 11 residues. V shed 6 bases and J shed 4 bases, with 4 bases lying between them.

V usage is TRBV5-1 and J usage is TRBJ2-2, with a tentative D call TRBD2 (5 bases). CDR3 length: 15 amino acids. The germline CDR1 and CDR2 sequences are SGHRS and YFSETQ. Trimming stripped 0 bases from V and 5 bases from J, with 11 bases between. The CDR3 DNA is TGCGCCAGCAGCTTGGCACCAACGGGGACCGGGGAGCTGTTTTTT. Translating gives CASSLAPTGTGELFF.

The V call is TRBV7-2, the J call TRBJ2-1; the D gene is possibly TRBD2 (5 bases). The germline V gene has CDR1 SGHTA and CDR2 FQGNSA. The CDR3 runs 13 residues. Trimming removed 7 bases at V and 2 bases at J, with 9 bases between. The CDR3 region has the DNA TGTGCCAGCAATACCGGGACCTACAATGAGCAGTTCTTC. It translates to CASNTGTYNEQFF. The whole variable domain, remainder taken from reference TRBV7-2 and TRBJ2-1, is GAGVSQSPSNKVTEKGKDVELRCDPISGHTALYWYRQSLGQGLEFLIYFQGNSAPDKSGLPSDRFSAERTGGSVSTLTIQRTQQEDSAVYLCASNTGTYNEQFFGPGTRLTVL.